This TCR beta chain was identified in a study of neoadjuvant nivolumab and ipilimumab in lung cancer. Study details: Nivolumab 3 mg/kg was given days 1, 15 and 29, plus ipilimumab 1 mg/kg day 1 in combination.

Findings and caveats of the study: Resected tumors had greater TCR richness and clonality than uninvolved lung. Only a single major-pathologic-response sample was available for clonality analysis. Only two of four nivolumab-treated tumors gained richness and clonality by surgery.

The V end was cut by 0 bases, the J end by 6 bases, with 12 bases between. Germline CDR1 and CDR2: LGHNA and YSLEER. CDR3 size: 15 residues. In regard to this clone: Its antigen is unknown.

The data were produced by immunoSEQ multiplex PCR, yet TCRdb's version contains in-frame clones alone and is incomplete. Seen here are roughly 49,000 clones, approximately 90% observed once, and the top ten hold more than 3%. This receptor was taken from an adult with non-small cell lung cancer. Some clones in this sample may be carry-over from other donors' samples. The sequencing here drew on blood, taken before neoadjuvant nivolumab, alone or with ipilimumab. The chain is built from TRBV4-3 and TRBJ1-5; perhaps TRBD1 as D (5 bases). The CDR3 coding sequence is TGCGCCAGCAGCCAAGATTCGGGGCCGGGTCAGCCCCAGCATTTT. Its protein product is CASSQDSGPGQPQHF.